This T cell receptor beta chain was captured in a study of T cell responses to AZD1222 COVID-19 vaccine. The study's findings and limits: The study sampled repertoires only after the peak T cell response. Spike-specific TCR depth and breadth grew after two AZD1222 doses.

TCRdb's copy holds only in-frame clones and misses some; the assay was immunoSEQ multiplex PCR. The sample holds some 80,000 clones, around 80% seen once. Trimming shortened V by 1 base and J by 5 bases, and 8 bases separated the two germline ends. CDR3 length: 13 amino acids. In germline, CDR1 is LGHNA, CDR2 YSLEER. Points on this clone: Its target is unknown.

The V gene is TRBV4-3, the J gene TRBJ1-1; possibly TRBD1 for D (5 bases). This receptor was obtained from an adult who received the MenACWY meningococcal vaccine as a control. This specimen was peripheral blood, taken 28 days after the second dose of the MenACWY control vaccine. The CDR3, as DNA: TGCGCCAGCAGCCAAGGCGAGGGGACTGAAGCTTTCTTT. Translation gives CASSQGEGTEAFF.